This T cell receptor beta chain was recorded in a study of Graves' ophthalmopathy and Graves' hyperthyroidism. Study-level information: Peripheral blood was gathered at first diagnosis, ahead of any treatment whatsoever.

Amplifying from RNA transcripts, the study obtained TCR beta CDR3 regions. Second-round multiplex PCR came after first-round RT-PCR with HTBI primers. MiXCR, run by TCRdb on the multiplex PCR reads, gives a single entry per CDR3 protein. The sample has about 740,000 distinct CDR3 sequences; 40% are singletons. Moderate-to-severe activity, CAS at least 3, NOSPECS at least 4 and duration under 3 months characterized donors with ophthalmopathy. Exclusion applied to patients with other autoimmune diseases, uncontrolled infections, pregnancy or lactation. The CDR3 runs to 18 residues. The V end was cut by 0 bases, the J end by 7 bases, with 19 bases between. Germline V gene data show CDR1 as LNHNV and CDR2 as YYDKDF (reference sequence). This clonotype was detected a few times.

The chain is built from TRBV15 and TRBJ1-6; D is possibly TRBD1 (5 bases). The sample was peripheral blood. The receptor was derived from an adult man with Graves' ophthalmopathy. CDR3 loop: CATSRDTVGVSFNSPLHF. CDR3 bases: TGTGCCACCAGCAGAGACACGGTAGGGGTGTCCTTCAATTCACCCCTCCACTTT. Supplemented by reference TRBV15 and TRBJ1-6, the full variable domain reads DAMVIQNPRYQVTQFGKPVTLSCSQTLNHNVMYWYQQKSSQAPKLLFHYYDKDFNNEADTPDNFQSRRPNTSFCFLDIRSPGLGDTAMYLCATSRDTVGVSFNSPLHFGNGTRLTVT.